Detailed here is one T cell receptor beta chain. Its antigen is unidentified. The record originates from a study of OX40 agonist ivuxolimab in advanced cancers. At the level of the study: Three patients responded partially, comprising one with hepatocellular carcinoma and two with cutaneous melanoma. Study-wide findings and caveats: Specificity for antigen went undetermined in the expanded peripheral T cells. More expanded clones were found, on average, in CD8+ than in CD4+ T cells. Low normalized clonal expansion also occurred in some nonresponding patients.

Trimming shortened V by 8 bases and J by 6 bases, and 20 bases separated the two germline ends. The CDR3 is 14 residues long. Germline V gives CDR1 KGHSH, CDR2 LQKENI. Libraries were prepared by immunoSEQ multiplex PCR; TCRdb keeps only in-frame clonotypes and omits some of them. The repertoire has about 78,000 clones, almost 85% of them found once; the top ten carry about 2.1%. The chain links TRBV18 to TRBJ2-7, with a possible D match to TRBD2 (5 bases). The sequences come from CD4+ or CD8+ T cells sorted from blood, collected in a trial of the OX40 agonist ivuxolimab. The sequence was obtained from an adult with an advanced solid tumor such as melanoma, head and neck, liver or kidney cancer. CDR3 in amino acids: CASEPDVGSGEQYF. The CDR3 bases are TGTGCCAGCGAGCCCGACGTTGGAAGCGGCGAGCAGTACTTC.